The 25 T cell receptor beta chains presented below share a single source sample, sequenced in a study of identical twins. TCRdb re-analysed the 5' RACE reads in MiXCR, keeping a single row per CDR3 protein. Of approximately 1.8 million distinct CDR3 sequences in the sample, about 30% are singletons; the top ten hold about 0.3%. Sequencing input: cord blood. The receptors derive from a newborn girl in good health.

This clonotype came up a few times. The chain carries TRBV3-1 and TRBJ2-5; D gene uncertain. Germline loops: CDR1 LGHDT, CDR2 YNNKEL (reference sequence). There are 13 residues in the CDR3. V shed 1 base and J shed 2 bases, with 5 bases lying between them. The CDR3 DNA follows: TGTGCCAGCAGCCAAGTGCAACAAGAGACCCAGTACTTC. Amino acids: CASSQVQQETQYF.

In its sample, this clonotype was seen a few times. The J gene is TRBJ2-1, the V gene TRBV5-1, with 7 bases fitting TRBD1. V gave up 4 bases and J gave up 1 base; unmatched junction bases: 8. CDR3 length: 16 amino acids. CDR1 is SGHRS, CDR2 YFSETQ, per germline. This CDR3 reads CASSARGTVSYNEQFF. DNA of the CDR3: TGCGCCAGCAGCGCGAGAGGGACAGTTTCCTACAATGAGCAGTTCTTC.

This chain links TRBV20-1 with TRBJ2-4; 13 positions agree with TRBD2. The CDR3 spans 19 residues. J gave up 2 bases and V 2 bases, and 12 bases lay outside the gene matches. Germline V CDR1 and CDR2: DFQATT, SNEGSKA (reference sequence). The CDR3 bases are TGCAGTGCTAGAACTAGCGGGGGGGCCTTCCTAGGATCCAAAAACATTCAGTACTTC. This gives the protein CSARTSGGAFLGSKNIQYF.

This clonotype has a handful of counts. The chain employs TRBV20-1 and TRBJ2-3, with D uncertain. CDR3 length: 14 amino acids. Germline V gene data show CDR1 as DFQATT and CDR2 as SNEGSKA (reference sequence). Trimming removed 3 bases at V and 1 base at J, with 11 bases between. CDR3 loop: CSASQFRGTDTQYF. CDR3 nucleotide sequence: TGCAGTGCTAGCCAATTCCGTGGCACAGATACGCAGTATTTT.

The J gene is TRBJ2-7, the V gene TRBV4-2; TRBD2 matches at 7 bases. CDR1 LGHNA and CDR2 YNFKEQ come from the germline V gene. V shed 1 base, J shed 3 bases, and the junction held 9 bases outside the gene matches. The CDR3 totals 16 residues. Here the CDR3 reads CASSQAPSGGNYEQYF. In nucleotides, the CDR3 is TGTGCCAGCAGCCAAGCTCCTAGCGGAGGTAACTACGAGCAGTACTTC.

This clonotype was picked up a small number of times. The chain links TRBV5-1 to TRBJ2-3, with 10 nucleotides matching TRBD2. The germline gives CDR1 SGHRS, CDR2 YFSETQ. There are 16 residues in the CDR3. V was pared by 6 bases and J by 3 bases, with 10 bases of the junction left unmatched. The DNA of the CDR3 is TGCGCCAGCAACAAGCTAGCGGGAGTGGGAACAGATACGCAGTATTTT. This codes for CASNKLAGVGTDTQYF.

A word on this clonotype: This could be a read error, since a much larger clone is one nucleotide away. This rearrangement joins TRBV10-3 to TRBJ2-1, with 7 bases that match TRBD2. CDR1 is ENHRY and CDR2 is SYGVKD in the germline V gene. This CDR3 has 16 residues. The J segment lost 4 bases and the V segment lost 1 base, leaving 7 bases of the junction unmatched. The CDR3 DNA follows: TGTGCCATCAGTGAGTGGGAGGGGATTCGGTACAATGAGCAGTTCTTC. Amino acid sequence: CAISEWEGIRYNEQFF.

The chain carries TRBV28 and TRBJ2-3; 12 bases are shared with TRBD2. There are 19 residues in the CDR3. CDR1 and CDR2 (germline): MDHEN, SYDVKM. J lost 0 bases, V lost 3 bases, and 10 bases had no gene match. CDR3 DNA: TGTGCCAGCAGTTTCCCCGGACTAGCGGGGACCTCTAGCACAGATACGCAGTATTTT. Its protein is CASSFPGLAGTSSTDTQYF.

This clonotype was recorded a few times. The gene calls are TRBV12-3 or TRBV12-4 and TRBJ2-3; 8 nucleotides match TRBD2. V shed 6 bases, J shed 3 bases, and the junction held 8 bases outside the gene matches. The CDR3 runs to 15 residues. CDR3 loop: CASRVGSGSTDTQYF. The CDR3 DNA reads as TGTGCCAGCAGGGTCGGAAGCGGGAGTACAGATACGCAGTATTTT.

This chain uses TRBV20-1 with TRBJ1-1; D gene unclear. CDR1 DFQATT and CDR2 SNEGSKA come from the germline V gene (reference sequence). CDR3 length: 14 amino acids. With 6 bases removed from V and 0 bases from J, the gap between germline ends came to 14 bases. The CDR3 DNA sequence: TGCAGTGCCCCAACGACAAAAATGAACACTGAAGCTTTCTTT. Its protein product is CSAPTTKMNTEAFF.

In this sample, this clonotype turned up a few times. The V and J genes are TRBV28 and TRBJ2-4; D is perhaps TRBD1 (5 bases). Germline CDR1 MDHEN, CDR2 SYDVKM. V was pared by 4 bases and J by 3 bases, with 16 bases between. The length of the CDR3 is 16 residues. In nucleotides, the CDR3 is TGTGCCAGCAGTTCGCGCTCCAGGGTTGTCAAAAACATTCAGTACTTC. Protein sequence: CASSSRSRVVKNIQYF.

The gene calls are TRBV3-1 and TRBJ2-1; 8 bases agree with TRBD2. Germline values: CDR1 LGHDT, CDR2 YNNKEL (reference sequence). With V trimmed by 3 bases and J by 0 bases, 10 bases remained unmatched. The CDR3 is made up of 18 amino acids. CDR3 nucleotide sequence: TGTGCCAGCAGCCATAGACCCATAGCGGGGTTCTCCTACAATGAGCAGTTCTTC. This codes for CASSHRPIAGFSYNEQFF.

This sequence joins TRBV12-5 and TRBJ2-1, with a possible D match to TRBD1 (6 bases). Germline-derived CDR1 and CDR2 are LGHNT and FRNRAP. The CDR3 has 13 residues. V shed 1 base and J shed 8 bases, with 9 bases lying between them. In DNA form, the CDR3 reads TGTGCTAGTGGTTTGGCACAGGGAGATGAGCAGTTCTTC. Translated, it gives CASGLAQGDEQFF.

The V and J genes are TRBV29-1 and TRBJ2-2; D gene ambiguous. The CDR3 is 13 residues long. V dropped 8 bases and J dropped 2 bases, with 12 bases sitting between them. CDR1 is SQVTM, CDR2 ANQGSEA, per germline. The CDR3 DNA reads TGCAGCATTGTGGCAGCTAACACCGGGGAGCTGTTTTTT. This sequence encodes CSIVAANTGELFF.

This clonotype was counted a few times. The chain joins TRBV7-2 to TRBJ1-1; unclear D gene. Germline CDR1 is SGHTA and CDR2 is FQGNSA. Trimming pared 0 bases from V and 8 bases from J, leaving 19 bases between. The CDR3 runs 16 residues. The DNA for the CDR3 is TGTGCCAGCAGCTTAGCGCGCTCCGGGGTCCTGGGAGAAGCTTTCTTT. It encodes CASSLARSGVLGEAFF.

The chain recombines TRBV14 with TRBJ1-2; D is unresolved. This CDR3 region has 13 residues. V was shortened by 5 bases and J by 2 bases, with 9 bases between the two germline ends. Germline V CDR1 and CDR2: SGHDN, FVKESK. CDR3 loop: CASSARRNYGYTF. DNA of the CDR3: TGTGCCAGCAGCGCTAGGAGAAACTATGGCTACACCTTC.

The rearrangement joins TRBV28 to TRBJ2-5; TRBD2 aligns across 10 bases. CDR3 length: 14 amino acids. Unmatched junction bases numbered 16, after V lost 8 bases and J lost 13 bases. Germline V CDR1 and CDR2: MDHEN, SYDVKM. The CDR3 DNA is TGTGCCAGCCAGATTAGCGGGAGGCCTCAGGTGGGGTACTTC. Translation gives CASQISGRPQVGYF.

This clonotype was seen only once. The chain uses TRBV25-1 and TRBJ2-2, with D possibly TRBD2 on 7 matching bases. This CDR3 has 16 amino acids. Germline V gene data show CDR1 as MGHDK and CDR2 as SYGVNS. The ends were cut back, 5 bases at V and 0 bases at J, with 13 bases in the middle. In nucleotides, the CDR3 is TGTGCCAGCAGTTCCACGGGGGGCCCGAACACCGGGGAGCTGTTTTTT. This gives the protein CASSSTGGPNTGELFF. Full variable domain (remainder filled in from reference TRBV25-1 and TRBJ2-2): EADIYQTPRYLVIGTGKKITLECSQTMGHDKMYWYQQDPGMELHLIHYSYGVNSTEKGDLSSESTVSRIRTEHFPLTLESARPSHTSQYLCASSSTGGPNTGELFFGEGSRLTVL.

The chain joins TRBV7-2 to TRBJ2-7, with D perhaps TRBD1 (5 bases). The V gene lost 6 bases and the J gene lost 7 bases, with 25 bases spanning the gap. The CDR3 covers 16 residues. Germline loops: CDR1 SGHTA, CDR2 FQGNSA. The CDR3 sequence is CASSYQGAGSYNEQYF. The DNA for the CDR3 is TGTGCCAGCAGTTACCAAGGGGCCGGCTCCTACAATGAGCAGTACTTC.

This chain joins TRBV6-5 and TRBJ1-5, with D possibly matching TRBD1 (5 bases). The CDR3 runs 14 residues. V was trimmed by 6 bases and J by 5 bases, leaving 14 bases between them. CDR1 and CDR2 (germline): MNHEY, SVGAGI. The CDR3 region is CASSPGRGYQPQHF. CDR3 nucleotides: TGTGCCAGCAGCCCAGGGAGGGGCTATCAGCCCCAGCATTTT.

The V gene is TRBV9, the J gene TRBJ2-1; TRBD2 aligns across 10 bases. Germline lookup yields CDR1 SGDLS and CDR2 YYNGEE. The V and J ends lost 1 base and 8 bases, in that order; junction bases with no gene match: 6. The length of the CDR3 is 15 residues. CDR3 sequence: CASSVYSGRLDEQFF. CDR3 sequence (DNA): TGTGCCAGCAGCGTATATAGCGGGAGGCTGGATGAGCAGTTCTTC.

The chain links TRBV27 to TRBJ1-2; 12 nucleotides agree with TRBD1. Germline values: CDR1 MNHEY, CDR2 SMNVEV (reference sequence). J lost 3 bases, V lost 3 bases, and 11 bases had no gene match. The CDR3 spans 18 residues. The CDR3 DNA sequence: TGTGCCAGCAGTTTGGTCCTGGGACAGGGGGCCTTTTACTATGGCTACACCTTC. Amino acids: CASSLVLGQGAFYYGYTF.

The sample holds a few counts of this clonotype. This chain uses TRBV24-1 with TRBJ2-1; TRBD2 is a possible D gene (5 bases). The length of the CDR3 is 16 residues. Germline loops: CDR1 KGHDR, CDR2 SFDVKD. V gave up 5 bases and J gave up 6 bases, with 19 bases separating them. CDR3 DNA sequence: TGTGCCACCAGTGCACCTCGGGGTCATAGCCTCAATGAGCAGTTCTTC. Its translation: CATSAPRGHSLNEQFF.

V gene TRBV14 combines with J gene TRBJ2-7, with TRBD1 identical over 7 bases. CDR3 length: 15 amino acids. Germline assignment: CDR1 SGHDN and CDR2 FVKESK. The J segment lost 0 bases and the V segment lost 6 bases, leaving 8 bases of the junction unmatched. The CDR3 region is CASSSIGGNSYEQYF. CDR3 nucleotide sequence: TGTGCCAGCAGTAGTATAGGGGGCAACTCCTACGAGCAGTACTTC.

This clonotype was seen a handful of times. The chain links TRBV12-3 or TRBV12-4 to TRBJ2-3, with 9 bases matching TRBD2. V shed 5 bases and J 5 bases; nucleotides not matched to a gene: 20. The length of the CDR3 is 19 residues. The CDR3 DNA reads TGTGCCAGCAGTCCTGGTTTCTTCGGCCTAGCGGGAACCAGAGATACGCAGTATTTT. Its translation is CASSPGFFGLAGTRDTQYF.